This T cell receptor beta chain emerged from a study of cytomegalovirus exposure and HLA in healthy donors. General study findings and limits: Another analysis was done later, and it associated 15,000 to 20,000 TCR beta sequences with HLA alleles at 0.05 false discovery rate. Within a later analysis, the majority of CMV-associated TCR beta chains appeared HLA-restricted. Later analysis identified a missense DCLRE1C variant that was linked to TCR beta V- and J-gene trimming.

The CDR3 runs 15 residues. Germline loops: CDR1 MNHEY, CDR2 SMNVEV (reference sequence). V was cut by 3 bases and J by 0 bases, with 9 bases left in between. Vbeta (60) and Jbeta (13) primers were used in the PCR. Only in-frame clones appear in the TCRdb table, and some are missing; sequencing was by immunoSEQ multiplex PCR. The sample carries about 130,000 clones, around 80% recorded once. On this clone itself: What it binds is unknown.

These donors counted as nominally healthy when sampled, but unrecorded immune exposures were likely. This sequence was found in a woman in her 40s in good health and CMV-seronegative. The sequenced sample was PBMCs. The genes are TRBV27 and TRBJ1-3, with D maybe TRBD1 (6 bases). The CDR3 DNA follows: TGTGCCAGCAGTTTTAGGGGGTCCTCTGGAAACACCATATATTTT. The encoded protein is CASSFRGSSGNTIYF.